This T cell receptor (beta chain) is from a study of T cell responses to AZD1222 COVID-19 vaccine (dated by TCRdb to the early 2020s). Background on the whole study: AZD1222 recipients given second doses at about 4 weeks or at about 12 weeks were pooled, since spike-specific TCR depth and breadth were not found to differ between the two schedules. A total of over 230 trial participants underwent TCR sequencing, of whom about 200 had received two doses of AZD1222 and about 25 had received two doses of the MenACWY control vaccine. Trial participants were enrolled by age into 18-55, 56-69 and 70-plus year subgroups, with approximately 150, 30 and 60 TCR-sequenced participants respectively.

The CDR3 regions of human TCRbeta chains were analyzed by immunosequencing. The source study handled its data this way. TCRs in the repertoires were compared against a reference library of SARS-CoV-2-specific TCRs that had been generated with the MIRA antigen-specificity platform. Breadth was defined as the fraction of unique TCRs that were SARS-CoV-2-associated. Depth was defined as the fraction of total T cells that were SARS-CoV-2-associated. Each spike-specific TCR was assigned to its reactive spike region and to a CD4 or CD8 class using the MIRA data. Log10-transformed breadth and depth values were compared by one-way ANOVA with Sidak's multiple comparisons tests. This immuneACCESS table, as held by TCRdb, lists in-frame sequences with V and J called but not all clones. Of the missing ones, under half trace to an unresolved V gene in checked studies; the others have no known cause. From that table come the V and J calls and clone size; the DNA was used to work out D and trimming. This sample comprises around 190,000 clones, around 88% of them detected only once. The biggest ten clones account for approximately 0.5% of the sample.

The time point tag for this specimen amounts to: baseline before first vaccination. Samples from vaccinated people were obtained from the UK trials COV001 and COV002, which included a single-blind randomized controlled phase 2/3 trial of AZD1222 (ChAdOx1 nCoV-19) in healthy adults. Trial participant PBMC samples were collected at day 0 and day 28 after the second dose for TCRbeta chain sequencing. Overall results and qualifications from the work: In the small 56-69-year group, the increase in depth fell short of significance, most likely because of low power. Most participants were white British and females outnumbered males, and the authors suggested that clonal diversity may have been underestimated. Reportedly, close to half of the unique spike-specific TCRs recognized epitopes lying outside the regions that are mutated in the B.1.351 and B.1.1.7 variants. Conclusions about previously exposed vaccinees are limited because only a handful of AZD1222 recipients were SARS-CoV-2 seropositive at baseline. A significant rise in spike-specific TCR breadth and depth was observed after two AZD1222 doses relative to day 0 and relative to MenACWY recipients. The vaccine-associated CD4 TCRs covered the entire spike protein, and the dominant responses fell in regions 160-218 and 743-854. Because no samples from the day 14 peak response were available, repertoires could be characterized only after the peak T cell response.

A word on this clone: Which antigen it targets is not known. Base quality data are lacking; no much larger clone is found one base away.

From its cysteine to its phenylalanine, the CDR3 spans 13 amino acids. Only the CDR3 region is kept as DNA, spanning 39 bases read in frame from base 1. V and J are truncated by 5 bases and 2 bases respectively, leaving an intervening sequence of 9 bases. CDR1 and CDR2 are read off the germline V gene (reference sequence) as SEHNR and FQNEAQ. This chain is built from TRBV7-9 and TRBJ1-2; too little of a D gene remains to name it. This TCR derives from an adult in good health. Here the sequenced sample was peripheral blood, taken on day 0 of AZD1222 vaccination. The CDR3 corresponds to CASSPGPNYGYTF. The sequenced DNA: TGTGCCAGCAGCCCCGGACCCAACTATGGCTACACCTTC.